One and the same sample provided the 11 T cell receptor beta chains below, sequenced in a study of blood T cell repertoires in COVID-19. Only in-frame clones appear in the TCRdb table, and some are missing; sequencing was by immunoSEQ multiplex PCR. The sample has around 72,000 clones; 70% to 90% are singletons. The source material was peripheral blood. These receptors were taken from a man aged 50 to 60 with acute or convalescent COVID-19.

CDR3 region: CAWSVGPGPYEQYF. CDR3 sequence (DNA): TGTGCCTGGAGTGTTGGGCCCGGTCCCTACGAGCAGTACTTC. The chain recombines TRBV30 with TRBJ2-7, with D unclear. The CDR3 has 14 residues. The V gene's germline CDR1 is GTSNPN and CDR2 SVGIG (reference sequence). V was trimmed by 0 bases and J by 2 bases, leaving 11 bases between them.

This sequence joins TRBV12-3 or TRBV12-4 and TRBJ2-5, with TRBD2 matching 10 bases. The V and J ends lost 6 bases and 4 bases, in that order; junction bases with no gene match: 2. This CDR3 spans 13 amino acids. CDR3 amino acids: CASSSSGGETQYF. CDR3 DNA sequence: TGTGCCAGCAGCTCTAGCGGGGGAGAGACCCAGTACTTC.

This sequence joins TRBV6-5 and TRBJ1-2, with 7 bases matching TRBD1. Germline trimming cut 5 bases from V and 0 bases from J; bases unmatched to any gene: 6. The CDR3 sequence is 15 residues long. Germline CDR1 is MNHEY and CDR2 is SVGAGI. The CDR3 sequence is CASSQGTVTNYGYTF. The CDR3 nucleotides are TGTGCCAGCAGTCAGGGGACAGTTACTAACTATGGCTACACCTTC.

The gene calls are TRBV7-8 and TRBJ1-2, with D perhaps TRBD1 (6 bases). V lost 4 bases, J lost 4 bases, and 19 bases lay in between. CDR1 and CDR2 (germline): SGHVS, FQNEAQ. This CDR3 comprises 16 residues. The chain's CDR3 is CASSSLPRGSRYGYTF. CDR3 nucleotides: TGTGCCAGCAGCTCCCTCCCCAGGGGATCCCGCTATGGCTACACCTTC.

In DNA, the CDR3 is TGTGCCTGGAGCCCTGGGGACAGCGTACTGTTTTTT. It is translated as CAWSPGDSVLFF. This chain links TRBV30 with TRBJ1-4, with 7 bases aligning to TRBD1. J was trimmed by 13 bases and V by 3 bases; bases with no gene match: 8. Germline-derived CDR1 and CDR2 are GTSNPN and SVGIG (reference sequence). This CDR3 comprises 12 residues.

J is TRBJ1-1 and V is TRBV6-5, with D maybe TRBD1 (5 bases). V was cut by 2 bases and J by 2 bases, with 9 bases left in between. The CDR3 is 14 residues long. Per germline, CDR1 MNHEY and CDR2 SVGAGI. The CDR3 here is CASSYIDRNTEAFF. The CDR3 DNA sequence: TGTGCCAGCAGTTACATCGACAGAAACACTGAAGCTTTCTTT.

The table lists this clone with a few counts. V and J are TRBV5-1 and TRBJ1-5; possible D gene TRBD1, 6 bases. Per germline, CDR1 SGHRS and CDR2 YFSETQ. Trimming took 4 bases from V and 6 from J, leaving 11 bases between them. CDR3 length: 13 residues. This chain's CDR3 is CASSESGVQPQHF. The CDR3, as DNA: TGCGCCAGCAGCGAGTCAGGGGTTCAGCCCCAGCATTTT.

This clone was picked up one time. The genes are TRBV5-1 and TRBJ1-2, with 11 bases that match TRBD1. V shed 3 bases, J shed 7 bases, and the junction held 5 bases outside the gene matches. Germline V lookup: CDR1 SGHRS, CDR2 YFSETQ. The CDR3 has 14 residues. CDR3 bases: TGCGCCAGCAGCTCCGGACAGGGGGCGCTTGGCTACACCTTC. It encodes CASSSGQGALGYTF.

As to this clone: The same CDR3 arises from other DNA sequences in this sample as well. The chain couples TRBV10-3 to TRBJ2-7, with 9 bases fitting TRBD1. This CDR3 is built from 15 residues. V lost 6 bases to trimming and J lost 2 bases; unmatched junction nucleotides: 8. Germline V gives CDR1 ENHRY, CDR2 SYGVKD. The CDR3 DNA is TGTGCCATCAGCCCCGGGACAGGGAGGACCTACGAGCAGTACTTC. Translating it yields CAISPGTGRTYEQYF.

In DNA form, the CDR3 reads TGTGCCAGCAGTGAGGGGCTGAGCTCCTACAATGAGCAGTTCTTC. Its protein is CASSEGLSSYNEQFF. The chain combines TRBV6-4 with TRBJ2-1; possibly TRBD1 for D (5 bases). The ends were cut back, 3 bases at V and 0 bases at J, with 9 bases in the middle. The CDR3 loop spans 15 amino acids. Germline assignment: CDR1 MRHNA and CDR2 SNTAGT.

V is TRBV5-6 and J is TRBJ1-5; 7 bases agree with TRBD1. CDR3 length: 14 residues. V was clipped by 2 bases and J by 4 bases; unmatched bases: 3. The V gene's germline CDR1 is SGHDT and CDR2 YYEEEE. CDR3 protein: CASSFTGVNQPQHF. The CDR3 coding sequence is TGTGCCAGCAGCTTCACAGGGGTGAATCAGCCCCAGCATTTT.